The clone carrying this T cell receptor beta chain was seen only a few times. This sample was included in a study of T and B cells in COVID-19 patients. Across the study: Recovered patients mostly had mild to moderate COVID-19 managed as outpatients. Of approximately 20 active-infection patients, 18 carried comorbidities linked to unfavorable COVID-19 outcome.

The CDR3 loop spans 11 amino acids. V shed 6 bases, J shed 14 bases, and the junction held 9 bases outside the gene matches. The germline gives CDR1 MNHEY, CDR2 SMNVEV (reference sequence). BIOMED2 TRB-A/B primer pools were used in multiplex TRB PCR. Via MiXCR, TCRdb re-called the multiplex PCR reads, giving one row per CDR3 protein. Altogether 6,000 to 7,500 distinct CDR3 sequences are present, 31% being singletons, with the ten largest covering around 24%. Each TRB amplification used roughly 250-550 ng of genomic DNA from blood. The sequenced material came from blood. The source is a human donor with active COVID-19. V and J are TRBV27 and TRBJ1-2, with 7 nucleotides matching TRBD1. CDR3 amino acids: CASRIVGQWTF. The CDR3 DNA sequence: TGTGCCAGCAGGATTGTGGGACAGTGGACCTTC.